This TCR beta chain was identified during a study of CXCR3-negative and CXCR3-positive naive CD8 T cells. The study's findings and limits: CXCR3-negative naive cells had less hydrophobic TRB CDR3s than did CXCR3-positive naive cells. Within a donor, both naive subsets shared TRBV-TRBJ usage, unlike memory cells.

Through 5' RACE with UMI labels, the TRB cDNA libraries were prepared. Each CDR3 protein gets one entry in TCRdb, which reprocessed the 5' RACE reads and gives no DNA. The listing records tens of thousands of distinct CDR3 sequences. Turning to this clonotype: Antigen unknown.

The CDR3 is 13 amino acids. Per germline, CDR1 SQVTM and CDR2 ANQGSEA. The sample comprised naive CXCR3+ CD8+ T cells from blood. Subset given: CD45RO-CCR7+CD27+CD95- naive CD8+ T cells expressing CXCR3 (TNR3+). The clonotype originates from a human donor in good health. Some clones in this sample may be carry-over from other donors' samples. This chain connects TRBV29-1 to TRBJ2-7; TCRdb proposes TRBD2, but this gene call is untestable without DNA. CDR3 region: CSVVRGGIEEQYF.